What follows are 21 T cell receptor beta chains derived from one specimen sequenced in a study of patients and donors after allogeneic stem cell transplantation. TCRdb reprocessed the RT-PCR reads via MiXCR and lists one record per CDR3 protein. The sample has approximately 99,000 distinct CDR3 sequences, roughly 37% seen once; the top ten hold around 25%. The sequencing input was blood, either unsorted or a sorted T cell fraction (not recorded which). The receptors were sampled from a human donor who was either an allogeneic HSCT recipient or a stem cell or donor lymphocyte infusion donor (not recorded which). It is not recorded whose cells these are; they may come from a transplant donor.

The chain links TRBV10-3 to TRBJ2-1; 11 bases fit TRBD2. Germline trimming cut 0 bases from V and 6 bases from J; bases unmatched to any gene: 7. This CDR3 is 17 amino acids long. CDR1 is ENHRY and CDR2 is SYGVKD in the germline V gene. The CDR3 DNA is TGTGCCATCAGTGAGTCTCCGCGGCTAGCGGGAGGCAATGAGCAGTTCTTC. Amino acid sequence: CAISESPRLAGGNEQFF.

The genes are TRBV4-3 and TRBJ1-1; 7 nucleotides match TRBD1. The CDR3 has 15 amino acids. The junction had 5 bases not matched to a gene; V was cut back by 2 bases and J by 2 bases. CDR1 and CDR2 from the germline V gene are LGHNA and YSLEER. DNA of the CDR3: TGCGCCAGCAGCCAACTAGGGGACAGTAACACTGAAGCTTTCTTT. This sequence encodes CASSQLGDSNTEAFF.

This clonotype was counted between two and nine times. The genes are TRBV24-1 and TRBJ2-1, with 7 bases matching TRBD2. V shed 5 bases, J shed 8 bases, and the junction held 8 bases outside the gene matches. Germline V lookup: CDR1 KGHDR, CDR2 SFDVKD. This CDR3 is 14 amino acids long. Written as DNA, the CDR3 is TGTGCCACCAGTGTCGGGGGAGGGCCCGATGAGCAGTTCTTC. Amino acids: CATSVGGGPDEQFF.

This clonotype has just a few counts. The chain has TRBV6-2 or TRBV6-3 and TRBJ1-5; D may be TRBD1 (5 bases). The CDR3 length is 13 residues. The germline V gene has CDR1 MNHEY and CDR2 SVGEGT. The ends were cut back, 10 bases at V and 3 bases at J, with 13 bases in the middle. CDR3 sequence reads: CATADSNNQPQHF. The CDR3 DNA reads TGTGCCACCGCAGACAGCAACAATCAGCCCCAGCATTTT.

The chain employs TRBV9 and TRBJ1-1; weak D call: TRBD1 (6 bases). This CDR3 has 15 residues. V gave up 3 bases and J gave up 1 base, with 13 bases separating them. The germline V gene encodes CDR1 SGDLS and CDR2 YYNGEE. CDR3 region: CASSANSGANTEAFF. CDR3 nucleotides: TGTGCCAGCAGCGCCAACTCAGGGGCGAACACTGAAGCTTTCTTT.

The genes are TRBV7-9 and TRBJ2-5; 7 bases map to TRBD2. The ends lost 5 bases at V and 3 bases at J; junction bases unmatched: 3. Germline lookup yields CDR1 SEHNR and CDR2 FQNEAQ (reference sequence). There are 13 residues in the CDR3. The CDR3 DNA reads TGTGCCAGCAGCCCAAGCGGGGAAGAGACCCAGTACTTC. This encodes CASSPSGEETQYF. Full variable domain (missing parts from reference TRBV7-9 and TRBJ2-5): DTGVSQNPRHKITKRGQNVTFRCDPISEHNRLYWYRQTLGQGPEFLTYFQNEAQLEKSRLLSDRFSAERPKGSFSTLEIQRTEQGDSAMYLCASSPSGEETQYFGPGTRLLVL.

The chain recombines TRBV19 with TRBJ2-2; D remains ambiguous. Trimming pared 9 bases from V and 7 bases from J, leaving 9 bases between. This CDR3 comprises 11 residues. The V gene's germline CDR1 is LNHDA and CDR2 SQIVND (reference sequence). In DNA, the CDR3 is TGTGCCAGGTGTGGTGGCGGGGAGCTGTTTTTT. Translation gives CARCGGGELFF.

The rearrangement joins TRBV6-5 to TRBJ1-1, with D possibly TRBD1 on 6 matching bases. V was clipped by 2 bases and J by 6 bases, with 13 bases between them. Germline CDR1 and CDR2: MNHEY and SVGAGI. The CDR3 spans 14 residues. In DNA form, the CDR3 reads TGTGCCAGCAGTTACCTTGGGGGGCGCGCTGAAGCTTTCTTT. Protein sequence: CASSYLGGRAEAFF.

The chain links TRBV19 to TRBJ1-5; tentative D call: TRBD1 (6 bases). Trimming took off 5 bases at V and 4 bases at J, with 9 bases between the two ends. The V gene's germline CDR1 is LNHDA and CDR2 SQIVND (reference sequence). The CDR3 loop spans 13 amino acids. The CDR3 DNA reads as TGTGCCAGTAGTGCTAGGGGGAATCAGCCCCAGCATTTT. Protein: CASSARGNQPQHF.

The chain is built from TRBV6-6 and TRBJ1-1, with D possibly matching TRBD1 (6 bases). From germline, CDR1 is MNHNY and CDR2 SVGAGI (reference sequence). The CDR3 is made up of 14 amino acids. V was pared by 6 bases and J by 5 bases, with 16 bases between. The CDR3: CASSTDRRWTEAFF. The CDR3 DNA reads as TGTGCCAGCAGCACCGACAGGCGGTGGACTGAAGCTTTCTTT.

As for this clonotype: A much larger clone differs by one base, so this may be a read error. The gene calls are TRBV11-2 and TRBJ1-5, with D tentatively TRBD1 (5 bases). The CDR3 runs to 14 residues. Germline V gives CDR1 SGHAT, CDR2 FQNNGV. CDR3 loop: CAGSSTGANQPQHF. The CDR3 nucleotides read TGTGCCGGCAGCTCCACCGGGGCCAATCAGCCCCAGCATTTT.

The gene calls are TRBV29-1 and TRBJ2-4; D unresolved. CDR3 length: 13 residues. Germline CDR1 and CDR2: SQVTM and ANQGSEA. The germline V and J ends were trimmed by 6 bases and 0 bases, with 9 bases remaining between them. The CDR3 DNA sequence: TGCAGCGTAAAAGCCATAGCCAAAAACATTCAGTACTTC. Amino acids: CSVKAIAKNIQYF.

The V call is TRBV9, the J call TRBJ2-7; no definite D call. There are 15 residues in the CDR3. V gave up 0 bases and J gave up 0 bases, with 10 bases separating them. The germline V gene encodes CDR1 SGDLS and CDR2 YYNGEE. In DNA form, the CDR3 reads TGTGCCAGCAGCGTAGGGGTTCAAGCCTCCTACGAGCAGTACTTC. It codes for CASSVGVQASYEQYF.

The J gene is TRBJ2-6, the V gene TRBV28; D remains unclear. Trimming left V 3 bases short and J 0 bases short, with 9 bases between. Germline V CDR1 and CDR2: MDHEN, SYDVKM. The CDR3 runs to 16 residues. The CDR3 bases are TGTGCCAGCAGTTTCCATCACAGCTCTGGGGCCAACGTCCTGACTTTC. Amino acid sequence: CASSFHHSSGANVLTF.

This clonotype was observed many times. V usage is TRBV5-1 and J usage is TRBJ1-1; D is unresolved. CDR3 size: 13 residues. Germline lookup yields CDR1 SGHRS and CDR2 YFSETQ. The V gene lost 0 bases and the J gene lost 3 bases, with 6 bases spanning the gap. Written as DNA, the CDR3 is TGCGCCAGCAGCTTGGAAGAAGACACTGAAGCTTTCTTT. Translation gives CASSLEEDTEAFF.

V is TRBV10-3 and J is TRBJ2-2; D unresolved. Looked up from germline, CDR1 is ENHRY and CDR2 is SYGVKD. This CDR3 region has 13 residues. Trimming shortened V by 6 bases and J by 7 bases, and 12 bases separated the two germline ends. CDR3: CAISETTVGELFF. The CDR3 DNA follows: TGTGCCATCAGCGAGACCACTGTCGGGGAGCTGTTTTTT.

This clonotype showed up just once. This chain joins TRBV5-1 and TRBJ2-3, with TRBD2 identical over 8 bases. The CDR3 consists of 15 residues. Germline lookup yields CDR1 SGHRS and CDR2 YFSETQ. V trimming: 0 bases; J trimming: 4 bases; junction bases outside the gene matches: 4. The CDR3 DNA reads as TGCGCCAGCAGCTTGGCGGGAGGGCCAGCAGATACGCAGTATTTT. It translates to CASSLAGGPADTQYF.

V gene TRBV3-2 combines with J gene TRBJ2-1; no DNA check was done on the table's D call, TRBD2. TRBV3-2 is a listed pseudogene. CDR3 length equals 15 residues. The CDR3 sequence is CASSQGELGKDEQFF. In nucleotides, the CDR3 is TGTGCCAGCAGCCAAGGGGAACTAGGGAAGGACGAGCAGTTCTTC.

The V call is TRBV20-1, the J call TRBJ1-3; no definite D call. Germline V lookup: CDR1 DFQATT, CDR2 SNEGSKA (reference sequence). V was clipped by 1 base and J by 6 bases, with 19 bases between them. The CDR3 has 16 amino acids. The DNA of the CDR3 is TGCAGTGCTAGAGGTGCCCGAGTTGGTCTCTTAAACACCATATATTTT. It specifies CSARGARVGLLNTIYF.

This clonotype was detected only a few times. J is TRBJ1-4 and V is TRBV24-1, with 8 bases identical to TRBD1. The J segment lost 6 bases and the V segment lost 7 bases, leaving 6 bases of the junction unmatched. The CDR3 is 14 residues long. Germline CDR1 is KGHDR and CDR2 is SFDVKD. The CDR3 nucleotides are TGTGCCACCAGCCTCGGACAGGGAGATGAAAAACTGTTTTTT. Protein sequence: CATSLGQGDEKLFF.

In this sample, this clonotype turned up many times. V usage is TRBV7-9 and J usage is TRBJ1-2; D is unresolved. V was pared by 2 bases and J by 8 bases, with 12 bases between. Germline CDR1 is SEHNR and CDR2 is FQNEAQ (reference sequence). CDR3 size: 13 residues. The CDR3 spells CASSLHGDRGYTF. In nucleotides, the CDR3 is TGTGCCAGCAGCTTACACGGGGATCGCGGCTACACCTTC.